Sequencing of this T cell receptor (beta chain) was carried out in a study of cytomegalovirus exposure and HLA in healthy donors. Study results and limitations: Later, an analysis found that common viral pathogens appeared to be linked with several of the most significant clusters. TCR sequences were mostly rare, though some public TCRs occurred in many donors. Earlier findings revealed that most TCR beta V segments proved productive either about 87% or about 30% of the time.

This clone was observed a single time. Its antigen is undetermined. This CDR3 has 13 amino acids. V was shortened by 0 bases and J by 7 bases, with 9 bases between the two germline ends. CDR1 MNHNS and CDR2 SASEGT come from the germline V gene. PCR was performed using 60 Vbeta and 13 Jbeta primers. The assay was immunoSEQ multiplex PCR, and TCRdb's table has in-frame clones only and misses some. The repertoire holds about 180,000 clones, with around 77% as singletons. The sample taken for sequencing was PBMCs. This sequence originates from a man aged 60-69 years in good health and CMV-seronegative. The chain has TRBV6-1 and TRBJ1-1, with D possibly matching TRBD1 (5 bases). CDR3 nucleotide sequence: TGTGCCAGCAGTGAAGCGGGGGAGGATGAAGCTTTCTTT. Encoded protein: CASSEAGEDEAFF.